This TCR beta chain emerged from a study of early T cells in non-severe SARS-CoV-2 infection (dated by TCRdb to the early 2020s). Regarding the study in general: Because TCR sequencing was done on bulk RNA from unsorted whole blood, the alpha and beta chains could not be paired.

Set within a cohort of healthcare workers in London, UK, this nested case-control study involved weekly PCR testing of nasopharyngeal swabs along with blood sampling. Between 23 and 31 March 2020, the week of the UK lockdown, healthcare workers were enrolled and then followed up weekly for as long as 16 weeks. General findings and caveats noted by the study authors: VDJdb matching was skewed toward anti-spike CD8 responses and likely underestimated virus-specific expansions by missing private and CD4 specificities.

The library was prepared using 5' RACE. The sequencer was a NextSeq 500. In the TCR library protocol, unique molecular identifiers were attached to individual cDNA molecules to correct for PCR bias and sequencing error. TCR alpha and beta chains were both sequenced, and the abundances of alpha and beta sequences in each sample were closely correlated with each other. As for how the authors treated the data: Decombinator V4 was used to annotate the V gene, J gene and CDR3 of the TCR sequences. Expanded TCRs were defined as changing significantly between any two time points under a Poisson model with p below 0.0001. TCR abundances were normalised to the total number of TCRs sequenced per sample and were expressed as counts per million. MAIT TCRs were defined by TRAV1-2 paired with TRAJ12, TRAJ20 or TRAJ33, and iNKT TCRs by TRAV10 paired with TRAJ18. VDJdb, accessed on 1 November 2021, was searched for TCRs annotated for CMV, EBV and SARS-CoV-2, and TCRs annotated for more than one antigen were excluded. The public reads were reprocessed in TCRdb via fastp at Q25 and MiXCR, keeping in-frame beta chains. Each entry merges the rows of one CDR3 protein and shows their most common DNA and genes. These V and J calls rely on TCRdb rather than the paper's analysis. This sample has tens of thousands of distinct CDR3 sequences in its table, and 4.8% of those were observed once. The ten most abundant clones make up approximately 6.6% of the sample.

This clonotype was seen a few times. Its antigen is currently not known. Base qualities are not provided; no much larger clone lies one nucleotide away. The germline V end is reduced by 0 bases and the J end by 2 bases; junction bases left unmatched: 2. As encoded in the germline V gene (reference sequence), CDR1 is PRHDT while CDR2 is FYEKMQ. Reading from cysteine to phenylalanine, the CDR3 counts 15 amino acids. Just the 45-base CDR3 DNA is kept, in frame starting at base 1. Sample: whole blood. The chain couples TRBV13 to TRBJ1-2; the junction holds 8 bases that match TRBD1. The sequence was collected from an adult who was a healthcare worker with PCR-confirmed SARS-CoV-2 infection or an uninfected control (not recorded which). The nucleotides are TGTGCCAGCAGCTTAGGGGGGACAGGCAACTATGGCTACACCTTC. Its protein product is CASSLGGTGNYGYTF.